Only a few counts were recorded for the clone carrying this T cell receptor (beta chain). The antigen is undetermined. V gave up 4 bases and J gave up 0 bases, with 14 bases separating them. The CDR3 loop spans 16 amino acids. Germline V gene sequence: CDR1 SGDLS, CDR2 YYNGEE. Expressed TCRB transcripts were sequenced because the entire RNA isolate underwent reverse transcription. This table comes from immunoSEQ multiplex PCR, and its TCRdb copy is limited to in-frame clones, with some not included. The sample lists around 600,000 clones, 12% occurring once. This entry is derived from a study of beta chain features in type 1 diabetes. Points from the study as a whole: Researchers report that Type 1 diabetes patients had moderately but significantly shorter TCRB CDR3s across all four CD4+ subsets.

This receptor was taken from a young man with type 1 diabetes. The chain couples TRBV9 to TRBJ1-5; possibly TRBD1 for D (6 bases). Sequenced sample: naive CD4+ T cells from blood. DNA of the CDR3: TGTGCCAGCAGCCCCTCGACAGGCCCTAGCAATCAGCCCCAGCATTTT. Its translation: CASSPSTGPSNQPQHF.